The 6 T cell receptor beta chains below all came from one sample that was sequenced in a study of blood T cell repertoires in COVID-19. Data came from immunoSEQ multiplex PCR; TCRdb stores just in-frame clones and leaves some out. The sample lists approximately 270,000 clones; about 89% were seen once. Source material: PBMCs or T cells enriched from blood (not recorded which). The receptors stem from a human donor in a cohort exposed to, infected with or recovered from COVID-19 (not recorded which). The donor label of this sample is uncertain.

The chain has TRBV19 and TRBJ1-5; a weak D match, TRBD1 (5 bases). The V end lost 3 bases, the J end lost 6 bases, and 9 bases lay between the germline ends. There are 13 residues in the CDR3. CDR1 is LNHDA and CDR2 is SQIVND in the germline V gene (reference sequence). The CDR3 DNA sequence: TGTGCCAGTAGTATCAGGGTTGGTCAGCCCCAGCATTTT. Translation gives CASSIRVGQPQHF.

J is TRBJ1-2 and V is TRBV6-5, with D possibly matching TRBD1 (5 bases). CDR1 and CDR2 (germline): MNHEY, SVGAGI. The CDR3 totals 13 residues. The CDR3 region is CAIGAGWYGGYTF. CDR3 sequence (DNA): TGTGCGATTGGGGCAGGGTGGTATGGAGGCTACACCTTC.

V usage is TRBV6-1 and J usage is TRBJ1-1, with D perhaps matching TRBD1 (6 bases). The V gene lost 2 bases and the J gene lost 5 bases, with 15 bases spanning the gap. CDR1 is MNHNS, CDR2 SASEGT, per germline. The length of the CDR3 is 15 residues. CDR3 sequence reads: CASSELSGGRTEAFF. In DNA, the CDR3 is TGTGCCAGCAGTGAACTAAGCGGGGGCCGAACTGAAGCTTTCTTT.

For the CDR3, the DNA is TGTGCCAGCAGCACACGGACAGGGTATAACTATGGCTACACCTTC. Amino acids: CASSTRTGYNYGYTF. The chain joins TRBV7-2 to TRBJ1-2; 8 bases match TRBD1. The trim removed 5 bases at V and 1 base at J, leaving 6 bases unmatched. CDR1 SGHTA and CDR2 FQGNSA come from the germline V gene. The CDR3 loop spans 15 amino acids.

This chain joins TRBV4-1 and TRBJ2-7; no reliable D call. V was clipped by 4 bases and J by 3 bases, with 16 bases between them. This CDR3 is built from 15 residues. Germline CDR1 is MGHRA and CDR2 is YSYEKL. CDR3 sequence: CASSPVGGSFYEQYF. The DNA for the CDR3 is TGCGCCAGCAGCCCGGTTGGTGGTAGCTTCTACGAGCAGTACTTC.

V gene TRBV24-1 combines with J gene TRBJ2-5, with D perhaps TRBD2 (7 bases). V was pared by 0 bases and J by 2 bases, with 9 bases between. The germline V gene has CDR1 KGHDR and CDR2 SFDVKD. This CDR3 contains 15 residues. The CDR3 coding sequence is TGTGCCACCAGTGATTTGCGGGGGGCTCAAGAGACCCAGTACTTC. Translated, it gives CATSDLRGAQETQYF.